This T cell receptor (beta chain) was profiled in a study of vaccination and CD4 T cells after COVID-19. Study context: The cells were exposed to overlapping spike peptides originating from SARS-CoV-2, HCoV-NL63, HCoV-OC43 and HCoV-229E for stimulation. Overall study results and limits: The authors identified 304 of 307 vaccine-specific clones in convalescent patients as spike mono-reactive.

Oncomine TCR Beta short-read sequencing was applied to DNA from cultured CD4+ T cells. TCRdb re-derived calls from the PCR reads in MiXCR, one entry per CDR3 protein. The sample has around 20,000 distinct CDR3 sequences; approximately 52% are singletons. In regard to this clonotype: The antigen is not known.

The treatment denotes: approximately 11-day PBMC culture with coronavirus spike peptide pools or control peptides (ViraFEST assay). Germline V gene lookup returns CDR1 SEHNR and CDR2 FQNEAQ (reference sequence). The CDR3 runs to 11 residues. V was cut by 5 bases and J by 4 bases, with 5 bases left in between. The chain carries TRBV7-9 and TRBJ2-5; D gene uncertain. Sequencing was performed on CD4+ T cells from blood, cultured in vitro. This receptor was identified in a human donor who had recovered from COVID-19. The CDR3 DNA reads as TGTGCCAGCAGCGACGTAGAGACCCAGTACTTC. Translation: CASSDVETQYF.